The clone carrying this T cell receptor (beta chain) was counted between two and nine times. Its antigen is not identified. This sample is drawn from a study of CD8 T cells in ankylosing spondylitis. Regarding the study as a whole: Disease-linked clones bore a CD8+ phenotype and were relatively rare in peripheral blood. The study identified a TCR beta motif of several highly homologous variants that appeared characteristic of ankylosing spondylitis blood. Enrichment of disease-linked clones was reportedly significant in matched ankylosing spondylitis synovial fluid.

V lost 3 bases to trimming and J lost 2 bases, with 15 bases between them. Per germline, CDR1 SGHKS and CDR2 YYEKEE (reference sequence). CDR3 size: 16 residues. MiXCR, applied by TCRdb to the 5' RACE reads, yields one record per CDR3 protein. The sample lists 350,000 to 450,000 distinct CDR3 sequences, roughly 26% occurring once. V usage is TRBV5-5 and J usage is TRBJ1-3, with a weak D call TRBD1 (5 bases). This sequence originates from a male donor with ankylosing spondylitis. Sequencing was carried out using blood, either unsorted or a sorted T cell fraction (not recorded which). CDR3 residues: CASSWAGTVAGNTIYF. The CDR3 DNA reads TGTGCCAGCAGCTGGGCCGGGACGGTAGCTGGAAACACCATATATTTT.